Sequencing of this T cell receptor (beta chain) was carried out in a study of T cell changes during pregnancy in multiple sclerosis (dated by TCRdb to about 2019). For context, the study as a whole: The study examined how the T cell repertoire changed over the course of pregnancy in women with multiple sclerosis.

CDR1 and CDR2 are drawn from the germline V gene (reference sequence): SEHNR, FQNEAQ. Here V drops 4 bases and J drops 5 bases, and the junction holds 6 bases not matched to any gene. The CDR3 starts with the cysteine, ends with the phenylalanine, and has 15 residues. Solely the CDR3 DNA is kept, with 45 bases framed from the first base. The method was the immunoSEQ multiplex PCR assay. Drawn from immuneACCESS, this table holds only the in-frame rearrangements with V and J called that TCRdb kept. Clones are partly lost; checked studies trace under half to an unresolved V gene and leave the rest unexplained. Here the sample has about 71,000 clones; about 91% occur a single time. Together, the top ten hold about 5.8% of the sample. To note about this clone: Which antigen it targets is not known. No base-level quality is on record; no much larger clone is a single base apart.

The material sequenced was CD8+ T cells from peripheral blood mononuclear cells, taken before pregnancy. The rearranged segments are TRBV7-9 and TRBJ1-4, with 8 middle bases fitting TRBD1. The TCR was taken from a female donor with multiple sclerosis, enrolled in a pregnancy study. The DNA reads TGTGCCAGCAGCTCTCCCCGGGACAGGAATGAAAAACTGTTTTTT. This yields the protein CASSSPRDRNEKLFF.